This TCR beta chain came from a study of shared clonotypes between healthy human individuals. Using immunoSEQ multiplex PCR, the repertoire was profiled, and TCRdb retains in-frame clones only, with some absent. The sample gives 2 million to 3 million clones, approximately 94% of which show up once; over 0.12% is in the top ten. Trimming took off 0 bases at V and 5 bases at J, with 17 bases between the two ends. The CDR3 runs 16 residues. Germline assignment: CDR1 SGHAT and CDR2 FQNNGV. Only Caucasian adults living in Nashville, Tennessee served as donors. The sequence derives from a man younger than 35 in good health. The V gene is TRBV11-2, the J gene TRBJ2-7; tentatively, D is TRBD1 or TRBD2 (6 bases each). The sample comprised naive CD4+ T cells sorted from blood. Subset denoted: CD45RA+ positively selected. Here the CDR3 DNA reads TGTGCCAGCAGCTTAGATAGGGGGGTTATAGCCGACGAGCAGTACTTC. Translating it yields CASSLDRGVIADEQYF. Full variable domain (missing parts from reference TRBV11-2 and TRBJ2-7): EAGVAQSPRYKIIEKRQSVAFWCNPISGHATLYWYQQILGQGPKLLIQFQNNGVVDDSQLPKDRFSAERLKGVDSTLKIQPAKLEDSAVYLCASSLDRGVIADEQYFGPGTRLTVT.